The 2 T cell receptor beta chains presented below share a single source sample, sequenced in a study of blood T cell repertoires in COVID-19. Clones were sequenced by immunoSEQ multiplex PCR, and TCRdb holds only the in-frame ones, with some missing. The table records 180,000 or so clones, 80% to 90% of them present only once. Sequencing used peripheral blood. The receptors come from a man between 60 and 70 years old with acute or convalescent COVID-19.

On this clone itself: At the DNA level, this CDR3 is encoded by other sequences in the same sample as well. The CDR3: CSVDRLAGETQYF. In nucleotides, the CDR3 is TGCAGCGTTGACAGACTAGCGGGAGAGACCCAGTACTTC. The chain uses TRBV29-1 and TRBJ2-5; 10 bases match TRBD2. V lost 3 bases, J lost 4 bases, and 2 bases stayed unmatched. Germline CDR1 is SQVTM and CDR2 is ANQGSEA. This CDR3 is built from 13 residues.

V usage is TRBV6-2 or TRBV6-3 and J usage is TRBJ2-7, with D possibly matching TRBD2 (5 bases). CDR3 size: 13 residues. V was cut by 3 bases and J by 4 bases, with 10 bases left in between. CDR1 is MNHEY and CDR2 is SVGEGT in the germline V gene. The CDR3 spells CASSYAGPYEQYF. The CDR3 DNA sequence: TGTGCCAGCAGTTATGCGGGCCCGTACGAGCAGTACTTC.